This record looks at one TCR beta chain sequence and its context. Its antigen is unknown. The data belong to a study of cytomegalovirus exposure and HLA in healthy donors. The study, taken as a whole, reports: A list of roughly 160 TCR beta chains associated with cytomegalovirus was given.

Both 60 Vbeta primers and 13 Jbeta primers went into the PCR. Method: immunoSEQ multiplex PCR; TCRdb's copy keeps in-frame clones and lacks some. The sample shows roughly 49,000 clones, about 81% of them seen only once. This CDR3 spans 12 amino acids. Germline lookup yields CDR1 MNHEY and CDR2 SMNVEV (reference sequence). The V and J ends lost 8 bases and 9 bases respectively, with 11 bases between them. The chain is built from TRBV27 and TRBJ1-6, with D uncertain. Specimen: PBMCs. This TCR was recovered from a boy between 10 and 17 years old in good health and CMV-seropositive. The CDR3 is CASGRSASPLHF. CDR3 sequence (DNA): TGTGCCAGCGGCAGGTCAGCTTCACCCCTCCACTTT.